The 7 T cell receptor beta chains presented below share a single source sample, sequenced in a study of shared clonotypes between healthy human individuals. The protocol was immunoSEQ multiplex PCR, while the TCRdb copy is restricted to in-frame clones and leaves out a portion. The profile covers a few million clones, with 93% appearing a single time and 0.39% taken by the ten largest. The specimen sequenced was naive CD4+ T cells from PBMCs. Subset of the sample: CD45RA+ positively selected. These receptors were collected from a man between 18 and 35 years old in good health. Some clones in this sample may be carry-over from other donors' samples.

The J gene is TRBJ2-5, the V gene TRBV5-1; TRBD2 matches at 13 bases. Germline loops: CDR1 SGHRS, CDR2 YFSETQ. The CDR3 extends over 16 amino acids. The ends lost 4 bases at V and 5 bases at J; junction bases unmatched: 8. The chain's CDR3 is CASSRTSGSARETQYF. CDR3 nucleotide sequence: TGCGCCAGCAGCCGGACTAGCGGGAGTGCTAGGGAGACCCAGTACTTC.

The rearrangement uses TRBV5-6 and TRBJ2-2, with 9 bases matching TRBD1. The CDR3 has 16 residues. In germline, CDR1 is SGHDT, CDR2 YYEEEE. The trim removed 4 bases at V and 6 bases at J, leaving 10 bases unmatched. Written as DNA, the CDR3 is TGTGCCAGCAGCCCCTGGACAGGGGTGCCCCCCGGGGAGCTGTTTTTT. Translated, it gives CASSPWTGVPPGELFF.

There are a few counts of this clone. The genes are TRBV18 and TRBJ1-1; TRBD1 is a possible D gene (6 bases). Germline V gene lookup returns CDR1 KGHSH and CDR2 LQKENI. There are 13 residues in the CDR3. V lost 6 bases and J lost 7, with 15 bases in between. The CDR3 protein is CASSVAGTHEAFF. The DNA for the CDR3 is TGTGCCAGCTCGGTAGCCGGGACACATGAAGCTTTCTTT.

The chain carries TRBV27 and TRBJ1-2, with 9 bases lining up with TRBD1. Germline lookup yields CDR1 MNHEY and CDR2 SMNVEV (reference sequence). CDR3 length equals 16 residues. V shed 4 bases, J shed 4 bases, and the junction held 10 bases outside the gene matches. The DNA for the CDR3 is TGTGCCAGCAGTTCACGACCGGACAGGGGATTCTATGGCTACACCTTC. It yields the protein CASSSRPDRGFYGYTF.

This chain uses TRBV30 with TRBJ1-3; D unresolved. This CDR3 contains 13 residues. Trimming took off 5 bases at V and 2 bases at J, with 10 bases between the two ends. Germline values: CDR1 GTSNPN, CDR2 SVGIG (reference sequence). This chain's CDR3 is CAWSRRPGNTIYF. The CDR3 DNA reads as TGTGCCTGGTCGAGGCGCCCTGGAAACACCATATATTTT. Drawing the rest from reference TRBV30 and TRBJ1-3, the complete variable domain is SQTIHQWPATLVQPVGSPLSLECTVEGTSNPNLYWYRQAAGRGLQLLFYSVGIGQISSEVPQNLSASRPQDRQFILSSKKLLLSDSGFYLCAWSRRPGNTIYFGEGSWLTVV.

V is TRBV28 and J is TRBJ1-4, with D unclear. Trimming left V 8 bases short and J 5 bases short, with 18 bases between. Looked up from germline, CDR1 is MDHEN and CDR2 is SYDVKM. CDR3 size: 15 residues. The CDR3 spells CASVPGITGNEKLFF. CDR3 in DNA: TGTGCCAGCGTACCAGGAATAACTGGGAATGAAAAACTGTTTTTT.

The gene calls are TRBV15 and TRBJ2-1, with 11 bases matching TRBD2. The V segment lost 0 bases and the J segment 9 bases; nucleotides outside the gene matches: 7. There are 16 residues in the CDR3. CDR1 is LNHNV, CDR2 YYDKDF, per germline (reference sequence). CDR3 nucleotide sequence: TGTGCCACCAGCAGAGACCTCCTAGCGGGAGGTGGTGAGCAGTTCTTC. Translating gives CATSRDLLAGGGEQFF.